This section outlines one T cell receptor beta chain sequence together with its context. Per the study methods: Reference gene primer amplification gave estimated nucleated cell counts. Clones were read by immunoSEQ multiplex PCR, and TCRdb kept only the in-frame ones, dropping some. The DNA was the basis for D and trimming; V, J and clone size are from that table. Found here are 150,000 to 200,000 clones, approximately 84% of them singletons; the top ten hold approximately 21%. The data were obtained in a study of blood T cell repertoires in COVID-19. Background on the study: Sites in the United States, Italy and Spain provided acute and convalescent COVID-19 samples.

This CDR3 has 16 amino acids. The ends lost 3 bases at V and 1 base at J; junction bases unmatched: 7. In germline, CDR1 is LNHDA, CDR2 SQIVND (reference sequence). This chain connects TRBV19 to TRBJ2-7; 9 bases fit TRBD1. This sequence originates from a woman older than 75 with acute or convalescent COVID-19. The material sequenced was peripheral blood. The CDR3 sequence is CASSITGTGRSYEQYF. DNA of the CDR3: TGTGCCAGTAGTATTACCGGGACAGGGCGGTCCTACGAGCAGTACTTC.